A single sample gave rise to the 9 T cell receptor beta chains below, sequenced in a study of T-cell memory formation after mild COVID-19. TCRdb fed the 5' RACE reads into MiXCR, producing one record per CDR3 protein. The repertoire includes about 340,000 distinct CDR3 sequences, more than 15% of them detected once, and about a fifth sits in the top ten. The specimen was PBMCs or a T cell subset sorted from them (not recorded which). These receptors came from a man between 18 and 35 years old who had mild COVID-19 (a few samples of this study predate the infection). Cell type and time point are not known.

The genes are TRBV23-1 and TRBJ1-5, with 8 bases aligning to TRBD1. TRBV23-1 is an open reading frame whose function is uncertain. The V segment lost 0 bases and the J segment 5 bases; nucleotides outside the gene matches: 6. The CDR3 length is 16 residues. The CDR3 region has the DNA TGCGCCAGCAGTCAATCGGACAGGGAGCCCGATCAGCCCCAGCATTTT. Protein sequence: CASSQSDREPDQPQHF.

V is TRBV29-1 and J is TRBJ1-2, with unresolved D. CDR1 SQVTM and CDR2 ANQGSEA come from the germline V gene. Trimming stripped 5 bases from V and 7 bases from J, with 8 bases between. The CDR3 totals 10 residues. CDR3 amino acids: CSVSQSGYTF. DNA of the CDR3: TGCAGCGTTTCCCAGAGTGGCTACACCTTC.

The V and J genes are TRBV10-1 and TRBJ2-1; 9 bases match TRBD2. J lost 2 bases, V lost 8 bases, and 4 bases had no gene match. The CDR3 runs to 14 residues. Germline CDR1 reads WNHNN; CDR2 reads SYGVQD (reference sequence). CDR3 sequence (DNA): TGCGCCAGCCACCTAGCGGGGCCCTACAATGAGCAGTTCTTC. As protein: CASHLAGPYNEQFF.

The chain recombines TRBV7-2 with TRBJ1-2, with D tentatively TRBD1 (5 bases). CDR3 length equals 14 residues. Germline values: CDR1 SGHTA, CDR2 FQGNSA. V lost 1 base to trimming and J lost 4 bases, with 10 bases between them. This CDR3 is CASSLELGGYGYTF. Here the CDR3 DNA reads TGTGCCAGCAGCTTAGAACTGGGGGGCTATGGCTACACCTTC.

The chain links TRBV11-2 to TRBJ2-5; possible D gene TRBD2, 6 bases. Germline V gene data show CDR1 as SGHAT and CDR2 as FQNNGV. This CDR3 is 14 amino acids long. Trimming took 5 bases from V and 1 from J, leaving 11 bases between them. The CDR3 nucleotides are TGTGCCAGCAGCGTTCCGGGAGCCCAAGAGACCCAGTACTTC. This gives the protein CASSVPGAQETQYF.

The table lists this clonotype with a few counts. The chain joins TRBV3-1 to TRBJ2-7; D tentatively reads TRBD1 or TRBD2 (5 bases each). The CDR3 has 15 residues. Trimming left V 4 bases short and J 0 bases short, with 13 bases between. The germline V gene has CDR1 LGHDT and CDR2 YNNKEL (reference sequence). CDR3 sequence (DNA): TGTGCCAGCAGCCTCGGGACGCTCGGCTCCTACGAGCAGTACTTC. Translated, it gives CASSLGTLGSYEQYF.

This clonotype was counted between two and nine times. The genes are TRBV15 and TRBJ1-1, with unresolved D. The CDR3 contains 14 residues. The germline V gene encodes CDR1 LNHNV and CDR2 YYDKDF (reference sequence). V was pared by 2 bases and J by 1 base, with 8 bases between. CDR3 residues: CATSRRGSNTEAFF. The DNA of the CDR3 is TGTGCCACCAGCAGACGAGGATCGAACACTGAAGCTTTCTTT.

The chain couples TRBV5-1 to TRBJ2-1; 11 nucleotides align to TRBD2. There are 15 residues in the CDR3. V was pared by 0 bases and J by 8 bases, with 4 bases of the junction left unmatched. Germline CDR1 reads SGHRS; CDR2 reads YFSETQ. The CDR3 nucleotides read TGCGCCAGCAGCTTGGCCGGGACTAGCGGCGATGAGCAGTTCTTC. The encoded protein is CASSLAGTSGDEQFF.

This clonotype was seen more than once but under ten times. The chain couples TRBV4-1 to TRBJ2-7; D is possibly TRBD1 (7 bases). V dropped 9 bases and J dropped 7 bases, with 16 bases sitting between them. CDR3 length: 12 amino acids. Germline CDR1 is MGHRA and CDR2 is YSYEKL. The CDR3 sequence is CASAGTAREQYF. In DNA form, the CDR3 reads TGCGCCAGTGCGGGGACAGCCCGGGAGCAGTACTTC.